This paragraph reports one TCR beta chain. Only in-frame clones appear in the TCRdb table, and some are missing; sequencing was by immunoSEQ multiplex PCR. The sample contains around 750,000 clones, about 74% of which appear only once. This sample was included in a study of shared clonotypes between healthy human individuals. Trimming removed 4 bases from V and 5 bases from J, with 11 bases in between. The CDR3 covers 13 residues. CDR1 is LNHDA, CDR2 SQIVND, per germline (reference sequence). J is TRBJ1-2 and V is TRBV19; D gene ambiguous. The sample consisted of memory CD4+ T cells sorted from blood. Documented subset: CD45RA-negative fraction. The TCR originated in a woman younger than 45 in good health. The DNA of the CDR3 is TGTGCCAGTAGTAATGGTGGAGGATATGGCTACACCTTC. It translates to CASSNGGGYGYTF. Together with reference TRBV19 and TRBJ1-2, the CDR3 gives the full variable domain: DGGITQSPKYLFRKEGQNVTLSCEQNLNHDAMYWYRQDPGQGLRLIYYSQIVNDFQKGDIAEGYSVSREKKESFPLTVTSAQKNPTAFYLCASSNGGGYGYTFGSGTRLTVV.